This T cell receptor (beta chain) is drawn from a study of quantifying T cell responses using KT2 cells. The overall study: Reverse transcription used primers in the TCR alpha and beta constant regions. The T4 ligation step was estimated to exceed 8% efficiency under optimum conditions. Points from the study as a whole: Very high KT2 spike-in numbers caused saturation in KT2 sequence detection. Counts of KT2 alpha and beta sequences rose linearly with the number of KT2 cells added.

In this sample, this clonotype turned up a few times. Its antigen is unknown. KT2, a clone with a known TCR, was spiked into unfractionated PBMC. The CDR3 runs to 15 residues. Looked up from germline, CDR1 is SGHTA and CDR2 is FQGNSA. Trimming pared 2 bases from V and 0 bases from J, leaving 11 bases between. A single-stranded UMI oligo with SP2 sequence was ligated to cDNA 3' ends. First-round PCR used around 4 cycles and beta primers RC1.1 and RC1.2 covering TRBC1 and TRBC2. TCRdb redid the calling of the UMI-ligation and nested PCR reads with MiXCR, one entry per CDR3 protein. The sample records 30,000 or so distinct CDR3 sequences, 6% to 8% being singletons.

Sequencing was performed on PBMCs spiked with cells of the T cell clone KT2. The chain couples TRBV7-2 to TRBJ2-7; D is undetermined. The origin of this receptor is a human donor. CDR3 residues: CASSLSAYSSYEQYF. The CDR3 nucleotides read TGTGCCAGCAGCTTATCTGCATATAGCTCCTACGAGCAGTACTTC.